A single sample gave rise to the 8 T cell receptor beta chains below, sequenced in a study of OX40 agonist ivuxolimab in advanced cancers. This table comes from immunoSEQ multiplex PCR, and its TCRdb copy is limited to in-frame clones, with some not included. The profile shows nearly 80,000 clones, about 90% of them singletons. This material consisted of CD4+ or CD8+ T cells sorted from blood, taken in a trial of the OX40 agonist ivuxolimab. The receptor source for this set is an adult with an advanced solid tumor such as melanoma, head and neck, liver or kidney cancer.

V is TRBV7-2 and J is TRBJ1-4; the D is unclear. The CDR3 extends over 11 amino acids. V lost 2 bases to trimming and J lost 7 bases, with 2 bases between them. Germline lookup yields CDR1 SGHTA and CDR2 FQGNSA. The CDR3 reads CASSLSEKLFF. In nucleotides, the CDR3 is TGTGCCAGCAGCTTATCTGAAAAACTGTTTTTT.

This clone is deemed medium-sized (0.01 to 0.1%). Within the sample, other DNA sequences also encode this same CDR3. The V call is TRBV4-2, the J call TRBJ2-7, with TRBD2 identical over 10 bases. There are 15 residues in the CDR3. V shed 0 bases and J 3 bases; nucleotides not matched to a gene: 2. The germline V gene encodes CDR1 LGHNA and CDR2 YNFKEQ. The CDR3 region is CASSQDRTSGYEQYF. The CDR3 DNA is TGTGCCAGCAGCCAAGATCGGACTAGCGGCTACGAGCAGTACTTC.

The chain uses TRBV6-4 and TRBJ2-3; D is undetermined. V lost 7 bases to trimming and J lost 0 bases, with 11 bases between them. CDR1 and CDR2 (germline): MRHNA, SNTAGT. This CDR3 has 14 residues. The CDR3 coding sequence is TGTGCCAGCATTGCGTGGGATAGCACAGATACGCAGTATTTT. It codes for CASIAWDSTDTQYF.

The genes are TRBV2 and TRBJ1-2; maybe TRBD1 (5 bases). Deletions cut 3 bases from V and 4 bases from J, with 15 bases between. The CDR3 spans 15 residues. Germline values: CDR1 SNHLY, CDR2 FYNNEI. As DNA, the CDR3 is TGTGCCAGCAGTGAGCTCCGGGGCACCTCCTATGGCTACACCTTC. Residues: CASSELRGTSYGYTF.

This rearrangement joins TRBV27 to TRBJ2-3; 8 nucleotides align to TRBD2. Germline CDR1 is MNHEY and CDR2 is SMNVEV (reference sequence). V lost 4 bases, J lost 2 bases, and 11 bases stayed unmatched. The CDR3 extends over 17 amino acids. The CDR3 sequence is CASSSQRSSGNTDTQYF. Here the CDR3 DNA reads TGTGCCAGCAGTTCCCAGCGGAGTAGCGGGAACACAGATACGCAGTATTTT.

The V gene is TRBV2, the J gene TRBJ2-1; 10 nucleotides agree with TRBD2. The V segment lost 2 bases and the J segment 2 bases; nucleotides outside the gene matches: 12. The CDR3 is 19 amino acids. Germline loops: CDR1 SNHLY, CDR2 FYNNEI. The CDR3 DNA is TGTGCCAGCAGTGAACCGGGAAGCGGGAGGGCCTTAACCTACAATGAGCAGTTCTTC. Translating it yields CASSEPGSGRALTYNEQFF.

Only one count was recorded for this clone. The genes are TRBV5-4 and TRBJ2-1; D is undetermined. The CDR3 totals 14 residues. The germline V and J ends were trimmed by 0 bases and 8 bases, with 12 bases remaining between them. The germline V gene encodes CDR1 SGHNT and CDR2 YYREEE (reference sequence). The CDR3 region has the DNA TGTGCCAGCAGCTTGGGACGTCGGAACGATGAGCAGTTCTTC. It is translated as CASSLGRRNDEQFF.

J is TRBJ2-3 and V is TRBV30; 7 bases fit TRBD2. CDR1 and CDR2 from the germline V gene are GTSNPN and SVGIG (reference sequence). After removal of 4 bases from V and 2 bases from J, the junction contained 6 bases not matched to a gene. The CDR3 totals 14 residues. CDR3 region: CAWTPSGFTDTQYF. The CDR3 DNA reads as TGTGCCTGGACCCCTAGCGGTTTCACAGATACGCAGTATTTT.